Below are 31 T cell receptor beta chains sequenced from a single sample in a study of control samples from healthy donors and cancer patients (dated by TCRdb to 2020 to 2022). Library generation was performed with the immunoSEQ multiplex PCR assay. What TCRdb holds here is the immuneACCESS table cut down to in-frame rearrangements. Part of the clones is not present; checked against another copy, under half of the missing clones reflect an unresolved V gene, and the others are unexplained. Counted in this sample were some 120,000 clones; roughly 91% of them appeared once. The ten biggest clones cover under 2.5% of the sample. The material sequenced was blood. These TCRs come from a woman in her 70s in good health.

The chain uses TRBV2 and TRBJ1-2, with 9 bases that match TRBD1. V lost 1 base to trimming and J lost 4 bases; unmatched junction nucleotides: 4. Germline assignment: CDR1 SNHLY and CDR2 FYNNEI. The CDR3 is 15 amino acids. CDR3 in DNA: TGTGCCAGCAGTGAAGGACAGGGGGGAAGCTATGGCTACACCTTC. This encodes CASSEGQGGSYGYTF.

The genes are TRBV18 and TRBJ1-6, with 9 bases identical to TRBD1. After removal of 3 bases from V and 8 bases from J, the junction contained 5 bases not matched to a gene. Per germline, CDR1 KGHSH and CDR2 LQKENI. The CDR3 is 15 residues long. The CDR3 DNA is TGTGCCAGCTCACCTTACAGGGGGCAAGATTCACCCCTCCACTTT. It yields the protein CASSPYRGQDSPLHF.

This rearrangement joins TRBV6-5 to TRBJ1-5, with 8 positions matching TRBD1. From germline, CDR1 is MNHEY and CDR2 SVGAGI. J was trimmed by 3 bases and V by 5 bases; bases with no gene match: 6. The length of the CDR3 is 15 residues. CDR3 sequence (DNA): TGTGCCAGCAGTCGGACAGGGTGGGACAATCAGCCCCAGCATTTT. Its protein product is CASSRTGWDNQPQHF.

The CDR3 DNA reads TGTGCCAGCAGTTACGGCAGGACGAACACTGAAGCTTTCTTT. Translation gives CASSYGRTNTEAFF. The rearrangement links TRBV6-6 to TRBJ1-1; D gene ambiguous. V gave up 2 bases and J gave up 1 base, with 8 bases separating them. This CDR3 is 14 amino acids long. Germline lookup yields CDR1 MNHNY and CDR2 SVGAGI (reference sequence).

The chain employs TRBV19 and TRBJ1-1; the match to TRBD1 covers 9 bases. This CDR3 contains 16 residues. J was trimmed by 1 base and V by 6 bases; bases with no gene match: 9. Germline V gene data show CDR1 as LNHDA and CDR2 as SQIVND (reference sequence). For the CDR3, the DNA is TGTGCCAGTAGATCAGGGACAGGGACGGGGAACACTGAAGCTTTCTTT. Protein sequence: CASRSGTGTGNTEAFF.

The genes are TRBV6-2 or TRBV6-3 and TRBJ1-2; the D is unclear. The CDR3 contains 13 residues. In germline, CDR1 is MNHEY, CDR2 SVGEGT. Trimming took off 1 base at V and 2 bases at J, with 5 bases between the two ends. CDR3 nucleotides: TGTGCCAGCAGTTACTGGGCCAACTATGGCTACACCTTC. This translates into CASSYWANYGYTF.

This chain joins TRBV6-5 and TRBJ1-3; D not certain. The length of the CDR3 is 13 residues. Germline V lookup: CDR1 MNHEY, CDR2 SVGAGI. V was pared by 10 bases and J by 0 bases, with 10 bases between. In DNA, the CDR3 is TGTGCCACCCCAAACAACTCTGGAAACACCATATATTTT. Translation gives CATPNNSGNTIYF.

CDR3 DNA: TGTGCCAGCAGCCCCCGGACTAGCAAGAATGAGCAGTTCTTC. This sequence encodes CASSPRTSKNEQFF. The chain is built from TRBV6-2 or TRBV6-3 and TRBJ2-1; TRBD2 aligns across 8 bases. The V gene end was trimmed by 6 bases and the J gene end by 7 bases; junction bases not matched to a gene: 8. Germline-derived CDR1 and CDR2 are MNHEY and SVGEGT. The CDR3 is made up of 14 amino acids.

The J gene is TRBJ2-1, the V gene TRBV6-5; 7 bases align to TRBD2. Germline loops: CDR1 MNHEY, CDR2 SVGAGI. The ends lost 7 bases at V and 4 bases at J; junction bases unmatched: 7. This CDR3 contains 14 residues. The CDR3 region is CASTGSGTYNEQFF. CDR3 coding DNA: TGTGCCAGCACGGGAAGCGGGACTTACAATGAGCAGTTCTTC.

Only a few counts were recorded for this clone. The chain recombines TRBV5-1 with TRBJ2-7; 10 bases agree with TRBD1. Losses at the gene ends were 4 bases for V and 4 bases for J; bases not matched to a gene: 5. CDR1 and CDR2 (germline): SGHRS, YFSETQ. This CDR3 spans 14 amino acids. CDR3 amino acids: CASSNGQGDYEQYF. The CDR3 DNA reads TGCGCCAGCAGCAATGGACAGGGGGATTACGAGCAGTACTTC.

This rearrangement joins TRBV24-1 to TRBJ2-5; possibly TRBD1 or TRBD2 for D (5 bases each). Trimming pared 9 bases from V and 5 bases from J, leaving 15 bases between. The CDR3 totals 13 residues. Looked up from germline, CDR1 is KGHDR and CDR2 is SFDVKD. The CDR3 DNA sequence: TGTGCCACCCCCCTACCCGGGGACGAGACCCAGTACTTC. Translation gives CATPLPGDETQYF.

This rearrangement joins TRBV5-1 to TRBJ1-1; no clear D gene. CDR1 is SGHRS, CDR2 YFSETQ, per germline. V gave up 0 bases and J gave up 0 bases, with 3 bases separating them. This CDR3 is 13 amino acids long. The CDR3 region is CASSLGVNTEAFF. The DNA for the CDR3 is TGCGCCAGCAGCTTGGGGGTGAACACTGAAGCTTTCTTT.

The rearrangement uses TRBV5-1 and TRBJ1-1, with a weak D call TRBD1 (5 bases). CDR1 is SGHRS, CDR2 YFSETQ, per germline. The CDR3 totals 15 residues. Deletions cut 4 bases from V and 1 base from J, with 14 bases between. CDR3 protein: CASSVKGPRNTEAFF. The CDR3 DNA follows: TGCGCCAGCAGCGTTAAGGGACCTCGGAACACTGAAGCTTTCTTT.

As concerns this clone: This CDR3 is also generated by other DNA sequences in the sample. The J gene is TRBJ2-7, the V gene TRBV4-1; 7 bases line up with TRBD2. From germline, CDR1 is MGHRA and CDR2 YSYEKL. The CDR3 runs to 15 residues. The junction had 4 bases not matched to a gene; V was cut back by 0 bases and J by 2 bases. The CDR3 loop reads CASSQEGEGTYEQYF. As DNA, the CDR3 is TGCGCCAGCAGCCAAGAGGGGGAGGGGACCTACGAGCAGTACTTC.

This CDR3 reads CASSQDSAGGPQETQYF. The CDR3 DNA sequence: TGTGCCAGCAGCCAAGATAGCGCGGGGGGGCCCCAAGAGACCCAGTACTTC. The genes are TRBV3-1 (or the pseudogene TRBV3-2) and TRBJ2-5, with 9 bases aligning to TRBD2. The CDR3 spans 17 residues. The germline gives CDR1 LGHDT, CDR2 YNNKEL (reference sequence). Unmatched junction bases numbered 6, after V lost 0 bases and J lost 1 base.

The chain combines TRBV5-6 with TRBJ2-7; 8 nucleotides align to TRBD1. The trim removed 0 bases at V and 3 bases at J, leaving 5 bases unmatched. CDR1 and CDR2 from the germline V gene are SGHDT and YYEEEE. The CDR3 extends over 15 amino acids. CDR3 bases: TGTGCCAGCAGCTTGGGTGACAGGGGCTACTACGAGCAGTACTTC. Its protein product is CASSLGDRGYYEQYF.

This rearrangement joins TRBV7-9 to TRBJ1-4, with 7 bases fitting TRBD1. The CDR3 spans 15 residues. Trimming took 7 bases from V and 7 from J; bases not matched to a gene: 12. Germline assignment: CDR1 SEHNR and CDR2 FQNEAQ (reference sequence). CDR3 DNA: TGTGCCAGCATCCCTCTAGGGGGCCTAGGTGAAAAACTGTTTTTT. Residues: CASIPLGGLGEKLFF.

The genes are TRBV7-2 and TRBJ2-5, with D possibly matching TRBD2 (5 bases). CDR3 length equals 13 residues. The germline V gene has CDR1 SGHTA and CDR2 FQGNSA. V was pared by 1 base and J by 6 bases, with 9 bases between. The DNA for the CDR3 is TGTGCCAGCAGCTTAGGTGGCGGGCAGACCCAGTACTTC. Amino acids: CASSLGGGQTQYF. The full variable domain, rest sourced from reference TRBV7-2 and TRBJ2-5, is GAGVSQSPSNKVTEKGKDVELRCDPISGHTALYWYRQSLGQGLEFLIYFQGNSAPDKSGLPSDRFSAERTGGSVSTLTIQRTQQEDSAVYLCASSLGGGQTQYFGPGTRLLVL.

This sequence joins TRBV6-2 or TRBV6-3 and TRBJ1-2; D may be TRBD1 (6 bases). Trimming removed 5 bases from V and 2 bases from J, with 9 bases in between. Germline V gene lookup returns CDR1 MNHEY and CDR2 SVGEGT. The CDR3 has 13 residues. The CDR3 DNA follows: TGTGCCAGCAGTGTCGACAGGAACTATGGCTACACCTTC. As protein: CASSVDRNYGYTF.

The chain links TRBV20-1 to TRBJ1-1; D ambiguous. Germline V lookup: CDR1 DFQATT, CDR2 SNEGSKA (reference sequence). The CDR3 is made up of 11 amino acids. With 3 bases removed from V and 5 bases from J, the gap between germline ends came to 7 bases. CDR3 amino acids: CSASGRTEAFF. The DNA of the CDR3 is TGCAGTGCTAGCGGGAGGACTGAAGCTTTCTTT.

The V call is TRBV11-2, the J call TRBJ1-2; TRBD1 might be the D (6 bases). With 5 bases removed from V and 4 bases from J, the gap between germline ends came to 14 bases. CDR3 length equals 14 residues. The germline V gene has CDR1 SGHAT and CDR2 FQNNGV. The CDR3 DNA follows: TGTGCCAGCAGCGCCGCAGGGGCGGGCTATGGCTACACCTTC. This encodes CASSAAGAGYGYTF.

This clone was recorded once. The chain combines TRBV6-4 with TRBJ1-5; a possible D gene is TRBD1 (5 bases). The CDR3 contains 16 residues. CDR1 and CDR2 (germline): MRHNA, SNTAGT. V gave up 3 bases and J gave up 6 bases, with 18 bases separating them. CDR3 DNA sequence: TGTGCCAGCAGTGAGGCGACGGACATCATGAGTCAGCCCCAGCATTTT. Its translation is CASSEATDIMSQPQHF.

In DNA form, the CDR3 reads TGTGCCAGCGGGTTGAACACTGAAGCTTTCTTT. Translation gives CASGLNTEAFF. The chain couples TRBV3-1 (or the pseudogene TRBV3-2) to TRBJ1-1, with D unresolved. Germline lookup yields CDR1 LGHDT and CDR2 YNNKEL (reference sequence). V was clipped by 8 bases and J by 0 bases, with 4 bases between them. The CDR3 is 11 residues long.

This sequence joins TRBV4-1 and TRBJ1-1; D is perhaps TRBD1 (5 bases). Trimming took 1 base from V and 5 from J, leaving 20 bases between them. The CDR3 has 17 amino acids. Germline V gene data show CDR1 as MGHRA and CDR2 as YSYEKL. The CDR3 DNA is TGCGCCAGCAGCCAAGGGGCCCTTCGGGGGGGGAGGACTGAAGCTTTCTTT. It is translated as CASSQGALRGGRTEAFF.

The chain employs TRBV5-1 and TRBJ1-2; 7 nucleotides match TRBD1. Looked up from germline, CDR1 is SGHRS and CDR2 is YFSETQ. The CDR3 is 13 residues long. Trimming at V came to 0 bases and at J to 6 bases, leaving 2 bases not matched to a gene. CDR3: CASSLAQGDGYTF. CDR3 nucleotide sequence: TGCGCCAGCAGCTTGGCTCAGGGGGATGGCTACACCTTC.

V usage is TRBV19 and J usage is TRBJ1-1, with a tentative D call TRBD1 (6 bases). V lost 7 bases, J lost 6 bases, and 15 bases lay in between. The V gene's germline CDR1 is LNHDA and CDR2 SQIVND (reference sequence). The CDR3 runs 13 residues. The CDR3 coding sequence is TGTGCCAGTACCCGGGGGGGGGCGTCTGAAGCTTTCTTT. Translated: CASTRGGASEAFF.

The chain is built from TRBV18 and TRBJ2-3; 10 nucleotides match TRBD1. Per germline, CDR1 KGHSH and CDR2 LQKENI. The V gene end was trimmed by 7 bases and the J gene end by 2 bases; junction bases not matched to a gene: 6. The CDR3 runs to 15 residues. The CDR3 sequence: CASFDRGPNTDTQYF. CDR3 nucleotides: TGTGCCAGCTTTGACAGGGGGCCAAACACAGATACGCAGTATTTT.

This clone appeared once. The genes are TRBV20-1 and TRBJ1-5; the D gene is possibly TRBD1 (6 bases). V lost 3 bases and J 0 bases, leaving 12 bases between the germline ends. Germline V gene data show CDR1 as DFQATT and CDR2 as SNEGSKA (reference sequence). This CDR3 region has 15 residues. The CDR3 sequence: CSASTQGYSNQPQHF. DNA of the CDR3: TGCAGTGCTAGTACCCAGGGGTATAGCAATCAGCCCCAGCATTTT.

The rearrangement uses TRBV24-1 and TRBJ2-3; 12 positions match TRBD2. The CDR3 is 16 residues long. J was trimmed by 4 bases and V by 2 bases; bases with no gene match: 3. Germline V gene data show CDR1 as KGHDR and CDR2 as SFDVKD. CDR3 nucleotides: TGTGCCACCAGTGATTGGACTAGCGGGGATTCAGATACGCAGTATTTT. Translated: CATSDWTSGDSDTQYF.

This clone has just a few counts. The chain joins TRBV4-2 to TRBJ1-5; D uncertain. The CDR3 covers 15 residues. CDR1 is LGHNA, CDR2 YNFKEQ, per germline. Trimming removed 1 base at V and 3 bases at J, with 10 bases between. In DNA, the CDR3 is TGTGCCAGCAGCCAAGGGGGAAGTTACAATCAGCCCCAGCATTTT. Translating it yields CASSQGGSYNQPQHF.

The gene calls are TRBV10-1 and TRBJ1-5; D gene unclear. With 2 bases removed from V and 4 bases from J, the gap between germline ends came to 15 bases. The V gene's germline CDR1 is WNHNN and CDR2 SYGVQD (reference sequence). The length of the CDR3 is 16 residues. The CDR3 bases are TGCGCCAGCAGTGAGGCGGCGGGAATTAGGAATCAGCCCCAGCATTTT. Its translation is CASSEAAGIRNQPQHF.